This T cell receptor beta chain was sequenced in a study of T cell responses to AZD1222 COVID-19 vaccine. General study results and limits: Targeting of unmutated variant regions was reportedly seen in nearly half of spike-specific TCRs. Possibly, clonal diversity was underestimated; donors were largely white British and included more females. Across spike, vaccine-associated CD4 TCRs were found, dominant at 160-218 and 743-854. Increased Spike-specific TCR breadth and depth were observed after two AZD1222 doses.

Germline V gene lookup returns CDR1 WSHSY and CDR2 SAAADI. The ends were cut back, 3 bases at V and 4 bases at J, with 19 bases in the middle. This CDR3 spans 16 amino acids. In the case of this clone: Antigen unknown.

Sequencing used immunoSEQ multiplex PCR; TCRdb keeps in-frame clones, though not all of them. The repertoire has 130,000 to 150,000 clones, around nine tenths of them found once; the top ten carry around 2.8%. This rearrangement joins TRBV10-2 to TRBJ2-7, with D maybe TRBD2 (5 bases). The TCR comes from an adult in good health. The sequencing used peripheral blood, collected on day 0 of MenACWY control vaccination. The CDR3: CASSERRLAKQYEQYF. The CDR3 nucleotides read TGCGCCAGCAGTGAAAGGCGGCTAGCTAAGCAGTACGAGCAGTACTTC.